These T cell receptor beta chains were read from a single sample in a study of Graves' ophthalmopathy and Graves' hyperthyroidism. Via MiXCR, TCRdb re-called the multiplex PCR reads, giving one row per CDR3 protein. The table shows 200,000 to 300,000 distinct CDR3 sequences, with 45% occurring only once. The sequenced sample consisted of peripheral blood. The origin of the receptors is an adult man with Graves' ophthalmopathy. Both conserved end residues are part of each CDR3. The order of the fields is J gene, D gene, clone size, V gene, CDR3 protein, CDR3 DNA. The D gene is left open where the match is weak. Not all rows give a size; the values are once, few, many and, for expanded clones, a class.

TRBJ2-5,-,few,TRBV29-1,CSSRTGPETQYF,TGCAGCTCCCGCACGGGGCCAGAGACCCAGTACTTC
TRBJ1-1,TRBD1,-,TRBV9,CASSPITGGTEAFF,TGTGCCAGCAGCCCAATCACAGGGGGCACTGAAGCTTTCTTT
TRBJ2-2,-,-,TRBV20-1,CSASSGVISTGELFF,TGCAGTGCTAGCAGTGGGGTTATTTCGACCGGGGAGCTGTTTTTT
TRBJ1-5,-,few,TRBV2,CASRSRFNQPQHF,TGTGCCAGCAGGAGTAGGTTTAATCAGCCCCAGCATTTT
TRBJ2-2,-,-,TRBV9,CASSPDSNTGELFF,TGTGCCAGCAGCCCCGACAGTAACACCGGGGAGCTGTTTTTT
TRBJ1-2,-,-,TRBV6-9,CASSYISDRERDDGYTF,TGTGCCAGCAGTTATATCTCGGATAGGGAGAGGGATGATGGCTACACCTTC
TRBJ2-3,-,few,TRBV7-9,CASSLAGPDTQYF,TGTGCCAGCAGCTTAGCGGGCCCAGATACGCAGTATTTT
TRBJ1-2,TRBD1,many,TRBV7-2,CASSRGQGYGYTF,TGTGCCAGCAGCCGCGGACAGGGATACGGCTACACCTTC
TRBJ2-1,-,-,TRBV13,CASSLRGNEQFF,TGTGCCAGCAGCTTAAGGGGGAATGAGCAGTTCTTC
TRBJ1-4,TRBD1,few,TRBV20-1,CSASETGVGEKLFF,TGCAGTGCCTCCGAAACAGGGGTAGGGGAAAAACTGTTTTTT
TRBJ2-5,-,few,TRBV5-8,CASTSGERVETQYF,TGTGCCAGCACCTCGGGAGAAAGGGTGGAGACCCAGTACTTC
TRBJ2-5,TRBD1,few,TRBV7-9,CASSRDRGRETQYF,TGTGCCAGCAGCCGCGACAGGGGTCGAGAGACCCAGTACTTC
TRBJ2-7,-,few,TRBV7-2,CASSFPQGTLPQYF,TGTGCCAGCAGCTTCCCTCAGGGGACTTTGCCACAGTACTTC
TRBJ2-2,TRBD1,-,TRBV10-3,CAISPGQRAGELFF,TGTGCCATCAGTCCGGGACAGAGGGCCGGGGAGCTGTTTTTT
TRBJ2-7,-,few,TRBV13,CASSQHTGLAPDEQYF,TGTGCCAGCAGCCAGCACACGGGACTGGCTCCTGACGAGCAGTACTTC
TRBJ2-5,TRBD2,many,TRBV25-1,CASSTTSGGETQYF,TGTGCCAGCAGTACGACTAGCGGGGGGGAGACCCAGTACTTC
TRBJ1-2,-,-,TRBV29-1,CSVEDRARAYGYTF,TGCAGCGTTGAAGATCGGGCCAGGGCCTATGGCTACACCTTC
TRBJ1-3,-,-,TRBV10-3,CAISGAGRSGNTIYF,TGTGCCATCAGTGGAGCGGGGCGCTCTGGAAACACCATATATTTT
TRBJ1-1,-,many,TRBV29-1,CSVESGNTEAFF,TGCAGCGTTGAATCTGGGAACACTGAAGCTTTCTTT
TRBJ1-5,-,few,TRBV19,CASSMGGPGVSSEAQHF,TGTGCCAGTAGTATGGGGGGGCCTGGTGTTTCTTCCGAAGCCCAGCATTTT
TRBJ2-7,TRBD1,-,TRBV10-2,CASSYNRDRGAYEQYF,TGTGCCAGCAGTTACAACCGGGACAGGGGCGCCTACGAGCAGTACTTC
TRBJ2-5,-,many,TRBV5-1,CASSLERQETQYF,TGTGCCAGCAGCTTAGAGCGGCAAGAGACCCAGTACTTC
TRBJ2-2,-,-,TRBV12-3/TRBV12-4,CASSQGGRDTGELFF,TGTGCCAGCAGCCAAGGGGGGCGCGACACCGGGGAGCTGTTTTTT
TRBJ1-1,-,-,TRBV24-1,CASSLGARLTEAFF,TGTGCCAGCAGTTTAGGTGCGAGGCTCACTGAAGCTTTCTTT
TRBJ2-2,-,-,TRBV5-1,CASSFIENTGELFF,TGCGCCAGCAGCTTTATTGAGAACACCGGGGAGCTGTTTTTT
TRBJ2-7,-,-,TRBV7-9,CASSLWTVSYEQYF,TGTGCCAGCAGCTTGTGGACGGTTTCCTACGAGCAGTACTTC
TRBJ2-7,TRBD1,-,TRBV11-2,CASSVHRGSYEQYF,TGTGCCAGCAGCGTACACAGGGGTTCCTACGAGCAGTACTTC
TRBJ2-5,-,many,TRBV7-8,CASSLEAETQYF,TGTGCCAGCAGCTTAGAGGCGGAGACCCAGTACTTC
TRBJ2-5,TRBD2,-,TRBV9,CASSPGLAASQETQYF,TGTGCCAGCAGCCCCGGACTAGCGGCAAGCCAAGAGACCCAGTACTTC
TRBJ1-2,-,-,TRBV5-4,CASSEYGTSYGYTF,TGTGCCAGCAGTGAGTACGGGACATCCTATGGCTACACCTTC
TRBJ1-5,-,-,TRBV6-1,CATQLNQPQHF,TGTGCCACCCAACTCAATCAGCCCCAGCATTTT
TRBJ2-5,-,-,TRBV2,CASSEVGEQETQYF,TGTGCCAGCAGTGAAGTGGGGGAGCAAGAGACCCAGTACTTC
TRBJ1-1,-,-,TRBV6-6,CASSLTSGEGETEAFF,TGTGCCAGCAGTCTAACTAGCGGGGAGGGGGAGACTGAAGCTTTCTTT
TRBJ2-6,TRBD2,-,TRBV29-1,CSVRTSNSGANVLTF,TGCAGCGTCCGGACTAGTAACTCTGGGGCCAACGTCCTGACTTTC
TRBJ2-2,-,few,TRBV2,CASKEGTSTGELFF,TGTGCCAGCAAAGAGGGCACGAGCACCGGGGAGCTGTTTTTT
TRBJ2-6,-,-,TRBV11-2,CASSVLTNVLTF,TGTGCCAGTAGCGTCTTAACCAACGTCCTGACTTTC
TRBJ2-7,TRBD2,few,TRBV7-9,CASSDGTSGNSYEQYF,TGTGCCAGCAGTGATGGGACTAGCGGGAATTCCTACGAGCAGTACTTC
TRBJ1-3,-,few,TRBV5-1,CASSAGLNSGNTIYF,TGCGCCAGCAGCGCGGGACTGAACTCTGGAAACACCATATATTTT
TRBJ2-7,TRBD1,-,TRBV7-3,CASSPAGTGNYEQYF,TGTGCCAGCAGCCCCGCCGGGACAGGGAACTACGAGCAGTACTTC
TRBJ2-6,-,many,TRBV24-1,CATSDGGAGANVLTF,TGTGCCACCAGTGATGGGGGGGCCGGGGCCAACGTCCTGACTTTC
TRBJ1-1,-,many,TRBV15,CATSKIDVGEAFF,TGTGCCACCAGCAAGATAGATGTGGGGGAAGCTTTCTTT
TRBJ1-2,TRBD1,-,TRBV18,CASSPYRIGQDGYTF,TGTGCCAGCTCACCCTACCGAATTGGACAGGATGGCTACACCTTC
TRBJ1-5,-,few,TRBV20-1,CSARDMKDTQPQHF,TGCAGTGCTAGAGATATGAAGGATACCCAGCCCCAGCATTTT
TRBJ1-5,TRBD1,few,TRBV20-1,CSAPGQGVGNQPQHF,TGCAGTGCACCGGGACAGGGGGTCGGCAATCAGCCCCAGCATTTT
TRBJ2-5,TRBD2,few,TRBV5-1,CASSLWTSGASGTQYF,TGCGCCAGCAGCCTTTGGACTAGCGGAGCCAGCGGGACCCAGTACTTC
TRBJ2-5,-,-,TRBV7-3,CASSLTGEMRQETQYF,TGTGCCAGCAGCTTAACGGGAGAAATGAGACAAGAGACCCAGTACTTC
TRBJ1-2,-,once,TRBV2,CASSQGGAGNGYTF,TGTGCCAGCAGCCAAGGTGGGGCAGGGAATGGCTACACCTTC